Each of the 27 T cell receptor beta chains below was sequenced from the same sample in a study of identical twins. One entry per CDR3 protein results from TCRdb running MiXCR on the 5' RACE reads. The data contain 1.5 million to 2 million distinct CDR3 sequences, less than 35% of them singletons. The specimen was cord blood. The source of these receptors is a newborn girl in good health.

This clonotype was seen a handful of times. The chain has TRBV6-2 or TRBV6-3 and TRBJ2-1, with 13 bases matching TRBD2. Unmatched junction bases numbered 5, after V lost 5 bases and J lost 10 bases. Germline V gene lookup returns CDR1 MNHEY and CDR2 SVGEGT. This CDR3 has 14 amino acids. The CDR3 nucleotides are TGTGCCAGCAGTAAACTAGCGGGAGGGGAGGAGCAGTTCTTC. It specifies CASSKLAGGEEQFF.

Written as DNA, the CDR3 is TGCGCCAGCAGCCCCATTGCGGCAGGCCAAAACATTCAGTACTTC. Amino acids: CASSPIAAGQNIQYF. The J gene is TRBJ2-4, the V gene TRBV5-1; no firm D call. V was trimmed by 4 bases and J by 5 bases, leaving 16 bases between them. The CDR3 has 15 residues. Per the germline V gene, CDR1 is SGHRS and CDR2 is YFSETQ.

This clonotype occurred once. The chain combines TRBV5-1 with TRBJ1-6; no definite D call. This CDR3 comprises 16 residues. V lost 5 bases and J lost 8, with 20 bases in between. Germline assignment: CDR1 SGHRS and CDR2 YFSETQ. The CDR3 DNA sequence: TGCGCCAGCAGGGATTTTAGAGCCAGGAAAGATTCACCCCTCCACTTT. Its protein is CASRDFRARKDSPLHF.

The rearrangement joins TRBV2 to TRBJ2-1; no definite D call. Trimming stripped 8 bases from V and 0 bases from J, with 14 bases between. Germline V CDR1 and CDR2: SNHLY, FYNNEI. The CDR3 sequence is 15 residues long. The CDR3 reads CASERNSLSYNEQFF. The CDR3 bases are TGTGCCAGCGAACGTAACTCCCTCTCCTACAATGAGCAGTTCTTC.

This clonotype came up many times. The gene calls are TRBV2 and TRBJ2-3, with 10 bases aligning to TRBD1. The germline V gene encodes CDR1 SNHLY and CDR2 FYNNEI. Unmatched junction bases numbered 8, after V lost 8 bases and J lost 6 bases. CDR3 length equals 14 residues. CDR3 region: CASGRDRGSDTQYF. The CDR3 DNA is TGTGCCAGCGGCAGGGACAGGGGTTCTGATACGCAGTATTTT.

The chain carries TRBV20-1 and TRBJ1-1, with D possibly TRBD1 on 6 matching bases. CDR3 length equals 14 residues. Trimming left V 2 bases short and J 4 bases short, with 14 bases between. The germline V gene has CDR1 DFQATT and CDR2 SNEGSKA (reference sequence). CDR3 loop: CSARWGGASTEAFF. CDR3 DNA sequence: TGCAGTGCTAGATGGGGGGGGGCGAGCACTGAAGCTTTCTTT.

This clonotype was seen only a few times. The CDR3 sequence: CASRITSASSYEQYF. CDR3 DNA sequence: TGTGCCAGCAGAATTACTAGCGCCAGCTCCTACGAGCAGTACTTC. The chain couples TRBV7-2 to TRBJ2-7; TRBD2 aligns across 7 bases. V lost 6 bases to trimming and J lost 0 bases; unmatched junction nucleotides: 8. Germline assignment: CDR1 SGHTA and CDR2 FQGNSA. The CDR3 runs 15 residues.

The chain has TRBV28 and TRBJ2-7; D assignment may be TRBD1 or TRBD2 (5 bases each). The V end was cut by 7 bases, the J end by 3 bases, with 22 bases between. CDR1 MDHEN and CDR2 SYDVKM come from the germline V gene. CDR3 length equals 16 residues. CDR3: CASTTPGTGWGYEQYF. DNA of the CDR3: TGTGCCAGCACAACACCCGGGACGGGTTGGGGCTACGAGCAGTACTTC. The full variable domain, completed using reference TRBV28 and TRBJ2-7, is DVKVTQSSRYLVKRTGEKVFLECVQDMDHENMFWYRQDPGLGLRLIYFSYDVKMKEKGDIPEGYSVSREKKERFSLILESASTNQTSMYLCASTTPGTGWGYEQYFGPGTRLTVT.

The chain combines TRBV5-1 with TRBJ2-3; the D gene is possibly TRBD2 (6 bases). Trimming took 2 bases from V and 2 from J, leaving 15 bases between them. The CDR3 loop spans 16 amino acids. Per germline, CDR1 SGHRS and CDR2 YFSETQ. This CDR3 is CASSFGSRANTDTQYF. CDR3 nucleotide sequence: TGCGCCAGCAGCTTCGGGAGCAGGGCCAACACAGATACGCAGTATTTT.

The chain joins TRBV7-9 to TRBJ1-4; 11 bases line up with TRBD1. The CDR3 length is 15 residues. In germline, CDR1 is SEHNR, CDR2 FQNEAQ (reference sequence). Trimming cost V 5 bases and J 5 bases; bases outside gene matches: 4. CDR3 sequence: CASSTGTGGNEKLFF. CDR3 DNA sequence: TGTGCCAGCAGCACCGGGACAGGGGGGAATGAAAAACTGTTTTTT.

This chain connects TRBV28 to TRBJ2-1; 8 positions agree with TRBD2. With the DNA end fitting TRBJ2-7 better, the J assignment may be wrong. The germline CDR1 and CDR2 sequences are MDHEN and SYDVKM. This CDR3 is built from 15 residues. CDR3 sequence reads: CARMKREWSYNEQYF. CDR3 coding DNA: TGTGCCAGAATGAAGCGGGAGTGGTCCTACAATGAGCAGTACTTC.

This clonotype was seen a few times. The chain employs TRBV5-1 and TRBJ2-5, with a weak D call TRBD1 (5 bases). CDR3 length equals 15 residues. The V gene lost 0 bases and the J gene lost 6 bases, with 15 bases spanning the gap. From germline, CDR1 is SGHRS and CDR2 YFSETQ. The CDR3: CASSLEVTALKTQYF. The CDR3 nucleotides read TGCGCCAGCAGCTTGGAAGTGACAGCGCTCAAGACCCAGTACTTC.

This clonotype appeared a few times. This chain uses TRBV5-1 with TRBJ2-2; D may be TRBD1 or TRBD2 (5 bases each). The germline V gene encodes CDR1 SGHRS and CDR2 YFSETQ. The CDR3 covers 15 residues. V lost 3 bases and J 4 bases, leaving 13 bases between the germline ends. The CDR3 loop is CASSSQGRSTGELFF. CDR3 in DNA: TGCGCCAGCAGCTCGCAGGGACGGAGCACCGGGGAGCTGTTTTTT. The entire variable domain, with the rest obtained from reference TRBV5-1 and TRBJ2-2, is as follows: KAGVTQTPRYLIKTRGQQVTLSCSPISGHRSVSWYQQTPGQGLQFLFEYFSETQRNKGNFPGRFSGRQFSNSRSEMNVSTLELGDSALYLCASSSQGRSTGELFFGEGSRLTVL.

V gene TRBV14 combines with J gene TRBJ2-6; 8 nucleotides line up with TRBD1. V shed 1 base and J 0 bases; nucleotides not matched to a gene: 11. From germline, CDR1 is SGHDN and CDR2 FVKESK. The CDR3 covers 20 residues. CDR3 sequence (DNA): TGTGCCAGCAGCCAAGTAGGTCGAGATACAGGGGGCTCTGGGGCCAACGTCCTGACTTTC. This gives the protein CASSQVGRDTGGSGANVLTF.

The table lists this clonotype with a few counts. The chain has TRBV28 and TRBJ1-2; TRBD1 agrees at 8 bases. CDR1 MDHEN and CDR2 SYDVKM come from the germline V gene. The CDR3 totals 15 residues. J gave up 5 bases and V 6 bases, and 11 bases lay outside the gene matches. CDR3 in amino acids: CASSLPTTGGYGYTF. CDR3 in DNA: TGTGCCAGCAGCTTACCGACTACAGGGGGATATGGCTACACCTTC.

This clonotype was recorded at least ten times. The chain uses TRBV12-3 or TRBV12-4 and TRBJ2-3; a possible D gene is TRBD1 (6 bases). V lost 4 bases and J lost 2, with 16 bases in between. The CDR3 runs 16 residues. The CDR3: CASSSRDKALTDTQYF. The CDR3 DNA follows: TGTGCCAGCAGTTCCCGGGACAAGGCCCTCACAGATACGCAGTATTTT.

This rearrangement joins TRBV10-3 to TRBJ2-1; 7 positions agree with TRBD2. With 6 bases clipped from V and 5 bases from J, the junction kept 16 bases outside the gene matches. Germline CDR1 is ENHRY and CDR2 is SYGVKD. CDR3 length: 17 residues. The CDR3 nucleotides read TGTGCCATCAGCTCCCCCGTGGGGGAGGGAACTAACAATGAGCAGTTCTTC. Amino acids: CAISSPVGEGTNNEQFF.

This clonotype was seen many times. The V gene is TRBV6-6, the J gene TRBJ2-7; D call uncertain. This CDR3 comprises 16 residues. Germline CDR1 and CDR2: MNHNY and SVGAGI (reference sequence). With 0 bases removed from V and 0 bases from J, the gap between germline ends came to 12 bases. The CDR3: CASSYSRGQRSYEQYF. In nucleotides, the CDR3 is TGTGCCAGCAGTTACTCGAGAGGTCAGCGCTCCTACGAGCAGTACTTC.

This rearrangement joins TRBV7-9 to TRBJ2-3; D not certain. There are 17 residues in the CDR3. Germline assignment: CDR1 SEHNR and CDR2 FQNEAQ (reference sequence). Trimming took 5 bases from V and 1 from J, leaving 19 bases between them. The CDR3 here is CASSRPQVVRGTDTQYF. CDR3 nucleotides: TGTGCCAGCAGCCGACCCCAGGTTGTAAGAGGCACAGATACGCAGTATTTT.

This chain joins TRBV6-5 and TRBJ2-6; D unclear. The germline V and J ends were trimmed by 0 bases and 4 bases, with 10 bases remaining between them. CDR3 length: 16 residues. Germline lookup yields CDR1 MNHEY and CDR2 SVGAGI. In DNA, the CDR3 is TGTGCCAGCAGTTACTCGTCTCCTAAGGGGGCCAACGTCCTGACTTTC. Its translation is CASSYSSPKGANVLTF.

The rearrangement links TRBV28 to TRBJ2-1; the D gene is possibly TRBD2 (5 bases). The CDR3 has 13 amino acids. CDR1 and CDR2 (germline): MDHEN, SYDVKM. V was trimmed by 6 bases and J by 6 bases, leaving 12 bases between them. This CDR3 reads CASRPYGGNEQFF. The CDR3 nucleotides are TGTGCCAGCAGGCCCTATGGAGGCAATGAGCAGTTCTTC.

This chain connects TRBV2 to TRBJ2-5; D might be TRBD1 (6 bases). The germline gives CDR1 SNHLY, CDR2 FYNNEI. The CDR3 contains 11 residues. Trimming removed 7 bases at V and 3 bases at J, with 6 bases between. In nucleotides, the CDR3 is TGTGCCAGCAAGGGGGAAGAGACCCAGTACTTC. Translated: CASKGEETQYF.

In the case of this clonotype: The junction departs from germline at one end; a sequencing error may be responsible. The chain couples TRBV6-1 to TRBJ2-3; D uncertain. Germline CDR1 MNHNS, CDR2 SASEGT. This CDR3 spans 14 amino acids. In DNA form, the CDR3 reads TGTGCCAGCAGAGAAGGATTTCGCACAGATACGCAGTATTTT. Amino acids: CASREGFRTDTQYF.

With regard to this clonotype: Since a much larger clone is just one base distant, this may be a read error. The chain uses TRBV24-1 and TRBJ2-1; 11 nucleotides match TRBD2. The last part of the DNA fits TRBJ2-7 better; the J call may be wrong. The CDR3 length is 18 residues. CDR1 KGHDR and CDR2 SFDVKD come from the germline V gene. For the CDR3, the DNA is TGTGCCACCAGTGATATACCACCGAGGACTAGCGGGTACAATGAGCAGTACTTC. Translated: CATSDIPPRTSGYNEQYF.

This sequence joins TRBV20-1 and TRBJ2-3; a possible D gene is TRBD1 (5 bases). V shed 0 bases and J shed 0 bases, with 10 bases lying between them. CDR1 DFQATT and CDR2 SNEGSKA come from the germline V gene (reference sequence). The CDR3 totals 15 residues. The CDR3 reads CSAREGPSSTDTQYF. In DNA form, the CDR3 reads TGCAGTGCTAGAGAGGGGCCTTCTAGCACAGATACGCAGTATTTT.

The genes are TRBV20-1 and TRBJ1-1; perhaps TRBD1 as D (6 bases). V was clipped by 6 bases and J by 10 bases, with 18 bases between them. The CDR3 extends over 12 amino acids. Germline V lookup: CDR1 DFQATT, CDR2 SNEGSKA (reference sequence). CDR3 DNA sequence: TGCAGTGCCACCCAAGGGGGGGTCGTAGCTTTCTTT. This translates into CSATQGGVVAFF.

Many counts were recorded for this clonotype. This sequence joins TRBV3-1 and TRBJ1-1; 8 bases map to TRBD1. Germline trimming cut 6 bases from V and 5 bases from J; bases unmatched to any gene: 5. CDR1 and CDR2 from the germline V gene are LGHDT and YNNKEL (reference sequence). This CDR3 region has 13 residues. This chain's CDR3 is CASRSQGDTEAFF. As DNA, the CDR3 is TGTGCCAGCAGGTCACAGGGGGATACTGAAGCTTTCTTT.